The rows below give T cell receptor beta chains drawn from one sample of a study of T cell responses to AZD1222 COVID-19 vaccine. Clones were read by immunoSEQ multiplex PCR, and TCRdb kept only the in-frame ones, dropping some. The table shows over 110,000 clones, with about 91% occurring only once. The sequencing used peripheral blood, collected 28 days after the second AZD1222 dose. These TCRs come from an adult who received the AZD1222 COVID-19 vaccine. The CDR3 runs from the conserved cysteine through the conserved F or W. Fields, in order: D gene, J gene, clone size, V gene, CDR3 protein, CDR3 DNA. A D gene is named only where the DNA matches it firmly. Not every row has a clone size; where given, it reads once, few, many or a size class.

D gene: .
J gene: TRBJ2-2
clone size: .
V gene: TRBV5-1
CDR3 protein: CASSLGSNGGELFF
CDR3 DNA: TGCGCCAGCAGCTTGGGATCCAACGGCGGGGAGCTGTTTTTT

D gene: .
J gene: TRBJ2-7
clone size: .
V gene: TRBV7-9
CDR3 protein: CASRTGISYEQYF
CDR3 DNA: TGTGCCAGCAGAACAGGGATCTCCTACGAGCAGTACTTC

D gene: .
J gene: TRBJ1-6
clone size: .
V gene: TRBV6-1
CDR3 protein: CASSERGGGIPLHF
CDR3 DNA: TGTGCCAGCAGTGAACGTGGGGGGGGGATACCCCTCCACTTT

D gene: TRBD1
J gene: TRBJ1-1
clone size: .
V gene: TRBV5-1
CDR3 protein: CASRPPGTENTEAFF
CDR3 DNA: TGCGCCAGCAGACCCCCCGGGACAGAGAACACTGAAGCTTTCTTT

D gene: .
J gene: TRBJ1-1
clone size: once
V gene: TRBV5-1
CDR3 protein: CASSHATGEKMAFF
CDR3 DNA: TGCGCCAGCAGCCATGCGACGGGGGAAAAAATGGCTTTCTTT

D gene: .
J gene: TRBJ2-3
clone size: .
V gene: TRBV10-3
CDR3 protein: CAGRNTDTQYF
CDR3 DNA: TGTGCCGGAAGAAACACAGATACGCAGTATTTT

D gene: .
J gene: TRBJ1-4
clone size: .
V gene: TRBV3-1/TRBV3-2
CDR3 protein: CASSQDHDKLFF
CDR3 DNA: TGTGCCAGCAGCCAAGATCATGACAAACTGTTTTTT

D gene: .
J gene: TRBJ1-6
clone size: .
V gene: TRBV19
CDR3 protein: CASSIPAQPLHF
CDR3 DNA: TGTGCCAGTAGTATCCCAGCCCAGCCCCTCCACTTT

D gene: TRBD1
J gene: TRBJ1-2
clone size: .
V gene: TRBV7-2
CDR3 protein: CASSSGTGAWTF
CDR3 DNA: TGTGCCAGCAGTTCCGGGACAGGGGCTTGGACCTTC

D gene: TRBD1
J gene: TRBJ2-7
clone size: .
V gene: TRBV27
CDR3 protein: CASSPPGGQGLYEQYF
CDR3 DNA: TGTGCCAGCAGTCCACCGGGGGGACAGGGTCTCTACGAGCAGTACTTC

D gene: .
J gene: TRBJ1-3
clone size: .
V gene: TRBV11-2
CDR3 protein: CASSPIRAKSFSGNTIYF
CDR3 DNA: TGTGCCAGCAGCCCAATCAGAGCGAAGTCGTTCTCTGGAAACACCATATATTTT

D gene: TRBD1
J gene: TRBJ1-2
clone size: once
V gene: TRBV11-2
CDR3 protein: CASSSPRRDRIRNYGYTF
CDR3 DNA: TGTGCCAGCAGCTCACCACGTCGGGACAGGATAAGAAACTATGGCTACACCTTC

D gene: TRBD1
J gene: TRBJ1-5
clone size: .
V gene: TRBV2
CDR3 protein: CASSDQTGRQPQHF
CDR3 DNA: TGTGCCAGCAGTGACCAGACAGGGCGGCAGCCCCAGCATTTT

D gene: TRBD1
J gene: TRBJ2-3
clone size: .
V gene: TRBV19
CDR3 protein: CASSATRQGSYADTQYF
CDR3 DNA: TGTGCCAGTAGTGCAACCCGACAGGGGAGCTACGCAGATACGCAGTATTTT

D gene: .
J gene: TRBJ1-3
clone size: .
V gene: TRBV4-3
CDR3 protein: CASSQVYFGGGNTIYF
CDR3 DNA: TGCGCCAGCAGCCAAGTTTACTTTGGCGGGGGAAACACCATATATTTT

D gene: .
J gene: TRBJ1-2
clone size: .
V gene: TRBV19
CDR3 protein: CASSNRAPDGYTF
CDR3 DNA: TGTGCCAGTAGTAATCGGGCTCCGGATGGCTACACCTTC

D gene: .
J gene: TRBJ2-3
clone size: .
V gene: TRBV6-2/TRBV6-3
CDR3 protein: CASSRNGGGGSTDTQYF
CDR3 DNA: TGTGCCAGCAGCCGCAATGGGGGAGGGGGATCGACAGATACGCAGTATTTT

D gene: .
J gene: TRBJ1-6
clone size: once
V gene: TRBV5-4
CDR3 protein: CASRVDNSPLHF
CDR3 DNA: TGTGCCAGCAGAGTAGATAATTCACCCCTCCACTTT

D gene: TRBD2
J gene: TRBJ2-1
clone size: .
V gene: TRBV24-1
CDR3 protein: CATSAGVNDEQFF
CDR3 DNA: TGTGCCACCAGCGCGGGGGTTAACGATGAGCAGTTCTTC

D gene: TRBD1
J gene: TRBJ1-5
clone size: .
V gene: TRBV6-2/TRBV6-3
CDR3 protein: CASSYSETGGTRRDQPQHF
CDR3 DNA: TGTGCCAGCAGTTACTCAGAGACAGGGGGCACACGTCGGGATCAGCCCCAGCATTTT

D gene: .
J gene: TRBJ1-2
clone size: .
V gene: TRBV3-1/TRBV3-2
CDR3 protein: CASSPSSGNYGYTF
CDR3 DNA: TGTGCCAGCAGCCCATCATCAGGGAACTATGGCTACACCTTC

D gene: TRBD1
J gene: TRBJ1-2
clone size: .
V gene: TRBV10-2
CDR3 protein: CASSDPDRVDQANYGYTF
CDR3 DNA: TGCGCCAGCAGTGACCCTGACAGGGTGGATCAAGCTAACTATGGCTACACCTTC

D gene: .
J gene: TRBJ2-3
clone size: .
V gene: TRBV30
CDR3 protein: CAWSSPDTQYF
CDR3 DNA: TGTGCCTGGAGTTCTCCAGATACGCAGTATTTT

D gene: .
J gene: TRBJ2-2
clone size: .
V gene: TRBV19
CDR3 protein: CASSIGGHGELFF
CDR3 DNA: TGTGCCAGTAGTATTGGGGGACACGGGGAGCTGTTTTTT

D gene: .
J gene: TRBJ2-1
clone size: .
V gene: TRBV5-1
CDR3 protein: CASSDLASGTYNEQFF
CDR3 DNA: TGCGCCAGCAGCGATCTGGCCAGCGGCACCTACAATGAGCAGTTCTTC

D gene: .
J gene: TRBJ1-5
clone size: .
V gene: TRBV6-1
CDR3 protein: CASSDWRGYSNQPQHF
CDR3 DNA: TGTGCCAGCAGTGATTGGAGGGGTTATAGCAATCAGCCCCAGCATTTT

D gene: .
J gene: TRBJ1-5
clone size: .
V gene: TRBV7-2
CDR3 protein: CASSLVGVRDQPQHF
CDR3 DNA: TGTGCCAGCAGCTTAGTGGGGGTTAGGGACCAGCCCCAGCATTTT

D gene: .
J gene: TRBJ1-3
clone size: .
V gene: TRBV7-9
CDR3 protein: CASRPGFRSGNTIYF
CDR3 DNA: TGTGCCAGCAGGCCCGGGTTCCGCTCTGGAAACACCATATATTTT

D gene: .
J gene: TRBJ1-1
clone size: .
V gene: TRBV28
CDR3 protein: CASISPGGNTEAFF
CDR3 DNA: TGTGCCAGCATTTCCCCGGGAGGGAACACTGAAGCTTTCTTT

D gene: .
J gene: TRBJ1-1
clone size: .
V gene: TRBV7-9
CDR3 protein: CASRKRDSRKGGRNTEAFF
CDR3 DNA: TGTGCCAGCAGAAAAAGGGATTCGAGGAAGGGAGGGAGGAACACTGAAGCTTTCTTT

D gene: .
J gene: TRBJ1-5
clone size: .
V gene: TRBV19
CDR3 protein: CASSTGQPIQPQHF
CDR3 DNA: TGTGCCAGTAGTACCGGACAGCCAATTCAGCCCCAGCATTTT

D gene: .
J gene: TRBJ1-5
clone size: .
V gene: TRBV10-3
CDR3 protein: CAISEKGMSQPQHF
CDR3 DNA: TGTGCCATCAGTGAGAAGGGAATGAGTCAGCCCCAGCATTTT

D gene: .
J gene: TRBJ1-2
clone size: .
V gene: TRBV7-9
CDR3 protein: CASSRDGGSGYTF
CDR3 DNA: TGTGCCAGCAGCCGTGATGGGGGCTCTGGCTACACCTTC